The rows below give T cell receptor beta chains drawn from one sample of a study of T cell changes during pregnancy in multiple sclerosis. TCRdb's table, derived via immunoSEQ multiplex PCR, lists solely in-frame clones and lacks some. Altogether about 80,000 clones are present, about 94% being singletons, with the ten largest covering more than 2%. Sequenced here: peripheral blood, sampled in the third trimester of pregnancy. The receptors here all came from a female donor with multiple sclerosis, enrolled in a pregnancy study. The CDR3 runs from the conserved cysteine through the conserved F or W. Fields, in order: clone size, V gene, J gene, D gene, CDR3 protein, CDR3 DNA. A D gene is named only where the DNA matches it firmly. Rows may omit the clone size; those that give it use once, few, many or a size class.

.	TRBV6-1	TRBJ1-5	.	CASGKDYNQPQHF	TGTGCCAGCGGCAAGGACTACAATCAGCCCCAGCATTTT
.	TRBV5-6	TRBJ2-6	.	CASSSIQGRSAGANVLTF	TGTGCCAGCAGCTCGATCCAGGGAAGGAGCGCTGGGGCCAACGTCCTGACTTTC
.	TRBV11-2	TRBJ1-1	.	CASSSNREAFF	TGTGCCAGCAGCTCCAATCGGGAAGCTTTCTTT
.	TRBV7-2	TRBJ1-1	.	CASSFTGNTEAFF	TGTGCCAGCAGCTTTACAGGGAACACTGAAGCTTTCTTT
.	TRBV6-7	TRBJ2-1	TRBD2	CASIPREVSNEQFF	TGTGCCAGCATTCCCCGGGAGGTAAGCAATGAGCAGTTCTTC
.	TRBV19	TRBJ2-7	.	CASSPGGGLRDEQYF	TGTGCCAGTAGTCCTGGGGGCGGCCTCCGGGACGAGCAGTACTTC
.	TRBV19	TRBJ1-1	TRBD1	CASRIRGRGTEAFF	TGTGCCAGTAGGATAAGGGGGCGCGGGACTGAAGCTTTCTTT
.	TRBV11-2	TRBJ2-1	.	CASASAADSYNEQFF	TGTGCCAGCGCCTCGGCAGCGGACTCCTACAATGAGCAGTTCTTC
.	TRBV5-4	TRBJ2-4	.	CASSPGGWQGGNIQYF	TGTGCCAGCAGCCCTGGGGGGTGGCAGGGTGGAAACATTCAGTACTTC
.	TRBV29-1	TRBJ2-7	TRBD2	CSVEGGTPYEQYF	TGCAGCGTTGAGGGGGGGACCCCCTACGAGCAGTACTTC
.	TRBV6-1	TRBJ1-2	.	CASSEAGRVSYTF	TGTGCCAGCAGTGAAGCTGGCAGGGTATCCTACACCTTC
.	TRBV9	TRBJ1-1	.	CASSEGGGNTEAFF	TGTGCCAGCAGCGAGGGGGGGGGAAACACTGAAGCTTTCTTT
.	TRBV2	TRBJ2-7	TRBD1	CASSKKDRGFLSEQYF	TGTGCCAGCAGTAAAAAGGACAGGGGCTTTTTAAGCGAGCAGTACTTC
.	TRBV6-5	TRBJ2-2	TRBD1	CATWDRGPGELFF	TGTGCCACTTGGGACAGGGGGCCCGGGGAGCTGTTTTTT
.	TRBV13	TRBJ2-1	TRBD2	CASKRGGIYNEQFF	TGTGCCAGCAAGCGGGGGGGGATCTACAATGAGCAGTTCTTC
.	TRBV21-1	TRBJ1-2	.	CASSKHPAVDRALLYGYTF	TGTGCCAGCAGCAAACACCCTGCCGTCGACAGGGCCCTACTCTATGGCTACACCTTC
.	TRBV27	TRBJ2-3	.	CASSLSGADDTQYF	TGTGCCAGCAGTTTATCAGGGGCCGACGATACGCAGTATTTT
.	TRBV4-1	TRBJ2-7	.	CASSQDRGNSYEQYF	TGCGCCAGCAGCCAAGACCGGGGTAACTCCTACGAGCAGTACTTC
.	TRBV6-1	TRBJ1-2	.	CASSELTNGGGYTF	TGTGCCAGCAGTGAACTTACGAACGGAGGCGGCTACACCTTC
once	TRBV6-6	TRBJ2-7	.	CASSYSSYEQYF	TGTGCCAGCAGTTACTCGAGCTACGAGCAGTACTTC
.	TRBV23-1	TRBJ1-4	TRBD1	CATRGQGKNEEKLFF	TGCGCCACCAGGGGACAGGGTAAGAATGAGGAAAAACTGTTTTTT
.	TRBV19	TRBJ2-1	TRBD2	CASSAFGTSGGNLGQWNEQFF	TGTGCCAGTAGCGCCTTTGGGACTAGCGGGGGGAACTTAGGCCAGTGGAATGAGCAGTTCTTC
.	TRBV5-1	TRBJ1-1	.	CASSPGHRLAEAFF	TGCGCCAGCAGCCCGGGACACCGGCTTGCTGAAGCTTTCTTT
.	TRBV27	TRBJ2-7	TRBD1	CASTGTGALHEQYF	TGTGCCAGCACCGGGACAGGGGCCTTACACGAGCAGTACTTC
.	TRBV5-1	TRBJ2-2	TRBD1	CASSLATGAYTGELFF	TGCGCCAGCAGCTTGGCGACAGGGGCATACACCGGGGAGCTGTTTTTT
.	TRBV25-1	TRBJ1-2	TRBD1	CATQGQGARALYGYTF	TGTGCCACCCAGGGACAGGGGGCGCGAGCCCTCTATGGCTACACCTTC
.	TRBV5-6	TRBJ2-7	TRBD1	CASSGPGTESSYEQYF	TGTGCCAGCAGCGGCCCCGGGACAGAGAGCTCCTACGAGCAGTACTTC
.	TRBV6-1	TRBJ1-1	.	CASSEIWGRAEAFF	TGTGCCAGCAGTGAGATTTGGGGCAGGGCTGAAGCTTTCTTT
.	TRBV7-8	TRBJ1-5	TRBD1	CASSSGQGNQPQHF	TGTGCCAGCAGCTCCGGACAGGGCAATCAGCCCCAGCATTTT
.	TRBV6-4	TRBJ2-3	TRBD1	CASSETGTAVDTQYF	TGTGCCAGCAGTGAGACAGGGACGGCGGTGGATACGCAGTATTTT
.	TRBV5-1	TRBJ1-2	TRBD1	CASSLGQGSVFYTF	TGCGCCAGCAGCTTGGGACAGGGAAGTGTATTCTACACCTTC
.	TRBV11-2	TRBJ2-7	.	CASSPDRFNYEQYF	TGTGCCAGCAGCCCCGACAGATTTAACTACGAGCAGTACTTC
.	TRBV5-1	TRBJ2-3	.	CASSLGLAADTQYF	TGCGCCAGCAGCTTGGGGCTAGCTGCAGATACGCAGTATTTT
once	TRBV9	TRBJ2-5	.	CASSEGERETQYF	TGTGCCAGCAGTGAGGGGGAGAGAGAGACCCAGTACTTC
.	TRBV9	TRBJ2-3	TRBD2	CASRAGGSNTQYF	TGTGCCAGTAGAGCGGGGGGCTCGAATACGCAGTATTTT
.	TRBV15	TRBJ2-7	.	CATSPRRDSHYEQYF	TGTGCCACCAGCCCCAGACGGGACTCGCACTACGAGCAGTACTTC
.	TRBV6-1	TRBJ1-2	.	CASRSLYGYTF	TGTGCCAGCAGGTCTTTATATGGCTACACCTTC